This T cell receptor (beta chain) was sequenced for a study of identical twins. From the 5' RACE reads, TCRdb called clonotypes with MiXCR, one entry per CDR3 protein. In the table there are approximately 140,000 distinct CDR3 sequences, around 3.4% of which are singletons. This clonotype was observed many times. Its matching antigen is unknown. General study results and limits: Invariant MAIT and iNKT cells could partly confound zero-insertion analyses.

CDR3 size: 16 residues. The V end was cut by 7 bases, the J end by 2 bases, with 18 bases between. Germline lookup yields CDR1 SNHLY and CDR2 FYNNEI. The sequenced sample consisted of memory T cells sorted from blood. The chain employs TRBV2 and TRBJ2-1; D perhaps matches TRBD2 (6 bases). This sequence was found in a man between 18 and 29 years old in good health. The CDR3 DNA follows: TGTGCCAGCACCTCGAGCCGGGACTTTACCTACAATGAGCAGTTCTTC. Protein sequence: CASTSSRDFTYNEQFF.